The clone carrying this TCR beta chain was seen only once. Its antigen is not known. It was with 60 Vbeta and 13 Jbeta primers that the PCR ran. This table comes from immunoSEQ multiplex PCR, and its TCRdb copy is limited to in-frame clones, with some not included. The data show 190,000 or so clones, 80% seen once. The CDR3 covers 13 residues. The germline V gene has CDR1 MNHNS and CDR2 SASEGT. Trimming removed 6 bases from V and 0 bases from J, with 6 bases in between. These data are taken from a study of cytomegalovirus exposure and HLA in healthy donors. General study points: Segments of the TCR beta V type were, in most cases, productive about 90% or about 30% of the time in an earlier analysis.

This receptor was obtained from a boy aged 5-17 years in good health and CMV-seronegative. V usage is TRBV6-1 and J usage is TRBJ1-5, with D possibly TRBD1 on 5 matching bases. Sequencing was done on a sample of PBMCs. The CDR3 loop is CASRDISNQPQHF. In DNA, the CDR3 is TGTGCCAGCAGGGACATTAGCAATCAGCCCCAGCATTTT.